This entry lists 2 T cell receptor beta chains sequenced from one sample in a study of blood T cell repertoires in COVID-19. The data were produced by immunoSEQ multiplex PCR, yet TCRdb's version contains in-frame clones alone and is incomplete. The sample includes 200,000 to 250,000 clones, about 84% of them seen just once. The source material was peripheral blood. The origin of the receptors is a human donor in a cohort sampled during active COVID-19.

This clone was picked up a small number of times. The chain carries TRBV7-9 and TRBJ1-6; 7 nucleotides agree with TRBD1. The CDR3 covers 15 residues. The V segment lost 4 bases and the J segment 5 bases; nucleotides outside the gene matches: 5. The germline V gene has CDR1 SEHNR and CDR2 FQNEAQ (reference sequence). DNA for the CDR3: TGTGCCAGCAGCTCCATGGGACAGAATAATTCACCCCTCCACTTT. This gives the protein CASSSMGQNNSPLHF.

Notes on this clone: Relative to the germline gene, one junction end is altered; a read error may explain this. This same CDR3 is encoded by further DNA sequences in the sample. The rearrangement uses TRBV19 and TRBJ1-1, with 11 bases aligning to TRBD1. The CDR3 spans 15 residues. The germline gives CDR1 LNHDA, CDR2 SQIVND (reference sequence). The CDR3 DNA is TGTGCTAGTAGTCCCTGGACAGGGGGCTTCACTGAAGCTTTCTTT. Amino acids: CASSPWTGGFTEAFF.